The rows below give T cell receptor beta chains drawn from one sample of a study of blood T cell repertoires in COVID-19. Only in-frame clones appear in the TCRdb table, and some are missing; sequencing was by immunoSEQ multiplex PCR. There are around 25,000 clones in the sample; about nine tenths occur only once, and 20% to 25% lies in the top ten. Sequencing used peripheral blood. The source is a man aged 65 to 85 in a cohort sampled during active COVID-19. Both conserved end residues are part of each CDR3. The order of the fields is D gene, V gene, clone size, J gene, CDR3 DNA, CDR3 protein. A D gene is named only where the DNA matches it firmly. Clone sizes are given selectively: once, few, many, or a class where the clone is expanded.

D gene: NA; V gene: TRBV5-1; clone size: NA; J gene: TRBJ1-2; CDR3 DNA: TGCGCCAGCAGCTTGCCCGGAGGGGTCGTGAGGGATGGCTACACCTTC; CDR3 protein: CASSLPGGVVRDGYTF
D gene: NA; V gene: TRBV5-1; clone size: NA; J gene: TRBJ2-5; CDR3 DNA: TGCGCCAGCGATTCGGGGTCAGTCATAGGAGAGACCCAGTACTTC; CDR3 protein: CASDSGSVIGETQYF
D gene: NA; V gene: TRBV12-3/TRBV12-4; clone size: NA; J gene: TRBJ1-4; CDR3 DNA: TGTGCCAGCAGGCCAGGGATTAATGAAAAACTGTTTTTT; CDR3 protein: CASRPGINEKLFF
D gene: TRBD1; V gene: TRBV7-2; clone size: NA; J gene: TRBJ1-5; CDR3 DNA: TGTGCCAGCAGCGCGCAGGGGGTAGGGAGCAATCAGCCCCAGCATTTT; CDR3 protein: CASSAQGVGSNQPQHF
D gene: TRBD2; V gene: TRBV19; clone size: NA; J gene: TRBJ2-2; CDR3 DNA: TGTGCCAGTAGACGGGGAGGGACCGGGGAGCTGTTTTTT; CDR3 protein: CASRRGGTGELFF
D gene: TRBD1; V gene: TRBV13; clone size: large; J gene: TRBJ2-6; CDR3 DNA: TGTGCCACCGGTTGGACAGGGGGCTTCTCTGGGGCCAACGTCCTGACTTTC; CDR3 protein: CATGWTGGFSGANVLTF
D gene: NA; V gene: TRBV7-7; clone size: NA; J gene: TRBJ2-5; CDR3 DNA: TGTGCTAGCAGCTTGGCCGGGAAGACCCAGTACTTC; CDR3 protein: CASSLAGKTQYF
D gene: TRBD2; V gene: TRBV2; clone size: NA; J gene: TRBJ2-7; CDR3 DNA: TGTGCCAGCCGCGAGGGTCTGGGCGGGAGGGGTTACGAGCAGTACTTC; CDR3 protein: CASREGLGGRGYEQYF
D gene: NA; V gene: TRBV28; clone size: NA; J gene: TRBJ1-6; CDR3 DNA: TGTGCCAGCAGTTCCTACCCGTACTCCTATAATTCACCCCTCCACTTT; CDR3 protein: CASSSYPYSYNSPLHF
D gene: NA; V gene: TRBV6-5; clone size: NA; J gene: TRBJ1-5; CDR3 DNA: TGTGCCAGCAGAAAAGGGGGTTTGAGACAGCCCCAGCATTTT; CDR3 protein: CASRKGGLRQPQHF
D gene: TRBD1; V gene: TRBV5-4; clone size: NA; J gene: TRBJ1-2; CDR3 DNA: TGTGCCAGCAGCTTGGACGGGGACAGGGGGCTTCGGGGCTACACCTTC; CDR3 protein: CASSLDGDRGLRGYTF
D gene: NA; V gene: TRBV20-1; clone size: NA; J gene: TRBJ2-5; CDR3 DNA: TGCAGTGCTAGTTGGGCAGGCAAGTGGGAGACCCAGTACTTC; CDR3 protein: CSASWAGKWETQYF
D gene: NA; V gene: TRBV5-4; clone size: NA; J gene: TRBJ1-1; CDR3 DNA: TGTGCCAGCAGCTTAGGTCCGGGGGGCACGAACACTGAAGCTTTCTTT; CDR3 protein: CASSLGPGGTNTEAFF
D gene: NA; V gene: TRBV10-3; clone size: once; J gene: TRBJ1-4; CDR3 DNA: TGTGCCATCAGTGATGCAGGGTCTAATGAAAAACTGTTTTTT; CDR3 protein: CAISDAGSNEKLFF
D gene: TRBD1; V gene: TRBV19; clone size: NA; J gene: TRBJ1-2; CDR3 DNA: TGTGCCAGTAGTACGTCAGGACAGGGGAACTATGGCTACACCTTC; CDR3 protein: CASSTSGQGNYGYTF
D gene: TRBD2; V gene: TRBV19; clone size: medium-sized; J gene: TRBJ2-1; CDR3 DNA: TGTGCCAGTAGAGTAGCGGGAGAGGAAATCAATGAGCAGTTCTTC; CDR3 protein: CASRVAGEEINEQFF
D gene: NA; V gene: TRBV6-5; clone size: once; J gene: TRBJ1-2; CDR3 DNA: TGTGCCAGCAGTCAACAGAGTCGGGGTATCTATGGCTACACCTTC; CDR3 protein: CASSQQSRGIYGYTF
D gene: NA; V gene: TRBV30; clone size: NA; J gene: TRBJ1-5; CDR3 DNA: TGTGCCTGGAGTGCGCAGTATAGCAATCAGCCCCAGCATTTT; CDR3 protein: CAWSAQYSNQPQHF
D gene: TRBD2; V gene: TRBV6-6; clone size: NA; J gene: TRBJ2-3; CDR3 DNA: TGTGCCAGCAGTTACACTAGCGGCACAGATACGCAGTATTTT; CDR3 protein: CASSYTSGTDTQYF
D gene: NA; V gene: TRBV12-3/TRBV12-4; clone size: NA; J gene: TRBJ1-6; CDR3 DNA: TGTGCCAGCCGGGGACTCCCCGGTTCACCCCTCCACTTT; CDR3 protein: CASRGLPGSPLHF
D gene: TRBD1; V gene: TRBV2; clone size: NA; J gene: TRBJ1-4; CDR3 DNA: TGTGCCAGCAGTGGTGAAGGGGGCCGGGAAAAACTGTTTTTT; CDR3 protein: CASSGEGGREKLFF
D gene: NA; V gene: TRBV5-5; clone size: NA; J gene: TRBJ1-5; CDR3 DNA: TGTGCCAGCAGCTGGACAGTGCAGGGTCAGCCCCAGCATTTT; CDR3 protein: CASSWTVQGQPQHF
D gene: TRBD1; V gene: TRBV19; clone size: once; J gene: TRBJ1-5; CDR3 DNA: TGTGCCAGTAGGGCGGACAGGGCGGGCAATCAGCCCCAGCATTTT; CDR3 protein: CASRADRAGNQPQHF
D gene: NA; V gene: TRBV3-1/TRBV3-2; clone size: NA; J gene: TRBJ1-1; CDR3 DNA: TGTGCCAGCAGCCAAGAAGGGGGGAACACTGAAGCTTTCTTT; CDR3 protein: CASSQEGGNTEAFF
D gene: NA; V gene: TRBV19; clone size: NA; J gene: TRBJ2-2; CDR3 DNA: TGTGCCAGTAGTATAAGTCGCGGATCGAACACCGGGGAGCTGTTTTTT; CDR3 protein: CASSISRGSNTGELFF
D gene: TRBD1; V gene: TRBV28; clone size: NA; J gene: TRBJ2-3; CDR3 DNA: TGTGCCAGCAGTCCCACCAGGGGGAGCGTTCGGAGAACAGATACGCAGTATTTT; CDR3 protein: CASSPTRGSVRRTDTQYF